Below, 23 T cell receptor beta chains from the same sample are listed, as sequenced in a study of T and B cells in COVID-19 patients. TRB rearrangements were amplified by multiplex PCR with BIOMED2 TRB-A/B primers. MiXCR, run by TCRdb on the multiplex PCR reads, gives a single entry per CDR3 protein. The sample has around 16,000 distinct CDR3 sequences, over 25% seen once; the top ten hold around 3.1%. Blood genomic DNA input for TRB amplification was 250-500 ng. Sequencing input: blood. Source of these receptors: a human donor who had recovered from COVID-19.

This clonotype was observed a handful of times. The chain links TRBV5-1 to TRBJ1-2, with D maybe TRBD1 (6 bases). The CDR3 is 14 amino acids. V lost 7 bases and J lost 0, with 13 bases in between. CDR1 and CDR2 (germline): SGHRS, YFSETQ. The CDR3 DNA is TGCGCCAGCCATCCTGGACAGCCTAACTATGGCTACACCTTC. Translated: CASHPGQPNYGYTF.

This clonotype has a count of ten or more. The CDR3 region has the DNA TGTGCCAGCAGTTACAGGGGGTCGGGGGCCAACGTCCTGACTTTC. It translates to CASSYRGSGANVLTF. The rearrangement links TRBV6-5 to TRBJ2-6; TRBD1 might be the D (6 bases). The ends were cut back, 2 bases at V and 4 bases at J, with 9 bases in the middle. The germline V gene encodes CDR1 MNHEY and CDR2 SVGAGI. This CDR3 has 15 residues.

The sample holds a few counts of this clonotype. The CDR3, as DNA: TGTGCCAGCAGCTCTACGGTTGATGAGCAGTTCTTC. Translating it yields CASSSTVDEQFF. The chain couples TRBV7-9 to TRBJ2-1, with unresolved D. The V gene lost 4 bases and the J gene lost 8 bases, with 9 bases spanning the gap. Germline CDR1 reads SEHNR; CDR2 reads FQNEAQ (reference sequence). This CDR3 is 12 amino acids long.

J is TRBJ2-3 and V is TRBV20-1, with no clear D. Trimming shortened V by 1 base and J by 4 bases, and 3 bases separated the two germline ends. CDR1 DFQATT and CDR2 SNEGSKA come from the germline V gene (reference sequence). The CDR3 is made up of 11 amino acids. This CDR3 reads CSARVADTQYF. In DNA form, the CDR3 reads TGCAGTGCTAGAGTTGCAGATACGCAGTATTTT.

This clonotype appeared a few times. The chain uses TRBV6-1 and TRBJ2-3, with 7 bases fitting TRBD1. Unmatched junction bases numbered 15, after V lost 8 bases and J lost 1 base. The CDR3 runs 17 residues. Germline loops: CDR1 MNHNS, CDR2 SASEGT. CDR3: CASDGTAKAGRTDTQYF. DNA for the CDR3: TGTGCCAGCGACGGGACAGCGAAGGCTGGCCGCACAGATACGCAGTATTTT.

This clonotype turned up a few times. This sequence joins TRBV6-2 or TRBV6-3 and TRBJ2-5; D may be TRBD1 or TRBD2 (6 bases each). The CDR3 contains 14 residues. V was cut by 8 bases and J by 2 bases, with 15 bases left in between. CDR1 and CDR2 (germline): MNHEY, SVGEGT. The CDR3 region is CASGGRQGQETQYF. The CDR3 nucleotides are TGTGCCAGCGGGGGGAGGCAGGGGCAAGAGACCCAGTACTTC.

V and J are TRBV5-1 and TRBJ2-7, with no clear D. Trimming took off 1 base at V and 1 base at J, with 6 bases between the two ends. CDR1 and CDR2 from the germline V gene are SGHRS and YFSETQ. The CDR3 is 13 amino acids. CDR3 loop: CASSLMDSYEQYF. CDR3 sequence (DNA): TGCGCCAGCAGCTTGATGGATTCCTACGAGCAGTACTTC. The full variable domain, rest sourced from reference TRBV5-1 and TRBJ2-7, is KAGVTQTPRYLIKTRGQQVTLSCSPISGHRSVSWYQQTPGQGLQFLFEYFSETQRNKGNFPGRFSGRQFSNSRSEMNVSTLELGDSALYLCASSLMDSYEQYFGPGTRLTVT.

The chain links TRBV27 to TRBJ1-2, with 7 positions matching TRBD1. The J segment lost 2 bases and the V segment lost 5 bases, leaving 5 bases of the junction unmatched. This CDR3 has 14 amino acids. Germline lookup yields CDR1 MNHEY and CDR2 SMNVEV (reference sequence). The CDR3, as DNA: TGTGCCAGCAGTCCGCGACAGGGCAACTATGGCTACACCTTC. Translating gives CASSPRQGNYGYTF.

The genes are TRBV7-9 and TRBJ2-7; perhaps TRBD2 as D (6 bases). V was cut by 6 bases and J by 4 bases, with 22 bases left in between. CDR1 and CDR2 (germline): SEHNR, FQNEAQ (reference sequence). The CDR3 covers 16 residues. The CDR3: CASSPLWGVLRYEQYF. The DNA for the CDR3 is TGTGCCAGCAGTCCTCTCTGGGGGGTTCTTAGGTACGAGCAGTACTTC.

The chain combines TRBV11-2 with TRBJ1-1, with a weak D call TRBD1 (6 bases). V was trimmed by 5 bases and J by 4 bases, leaving 17 bases between them. Germline V gene sequence: CDR1 SGHAT, CDR2 FQNNGV. CDR3 length: 15 residues. CDR3 protein: CASSPGLGGATEAFF. CDR3 sequence (DNA): TGTGCCAGCAGCCCTGGGTTGGGGGGCGCCACTGAAGCTTTCTTT.

This clonotype was counted ten times or more. This chain links TRBV13 with TRBJ2-7; TRBD2 matches at 9 bases. V shed 5 bases and J 0 bases; nucleotides not matched to a gene: 8. Looked up from germline, CDR1 is PRHDT and CDR2 is FYEKMQ (reference sequence). The CDR3 is 16 amino acids. The CDR3 is CASSATTSGASYEQYF. DNA of the CDR3: TGTGCCAGCAGCGCAACGACTAGCGGAGCCTCCTACGAGCAGTACTTC.

This clonotype was found a few times. The chain couples TRBV5-1 to TRBJ1-5; D remains ambiguous. Between the trimmed V and J ends, which lost 4 bases and 7 bases, there was a span of 12 bases. CDR3 length: 13 amino acids. CDR1 and CDR2 from the germline V gene are SGHRS and YFSETQ. CDR3 bases: TGCGCCAGCAGCCCCGGAGGTCCGCAGCCCCAGCATTTT. Translated: CASSPGGPQPQHF.

This clonotype is categorized as large (0.1 to 1%). The chain has TRBV29-1 and TRBJ2-1, with D perhaps TRBD1 (6 bases). This CDR3 spans 12 amino acids. Per germline, CDR1 SQVTM and CDR2 ANQGSEA. Trimming pared 7 bases from V and 6 bases from J, leaving 13 bases between. This CDR3 reads CSAGQALNEQFF. The CDR3 DNA is TGCAGCGCGGGACAAGCCCTCAATGAGCAGTTCTTC.

This clonotype was seen once. The chain carries TRBV30 and TRBJ2-3, with 8 bases that match TRBD2. Germline V gene data show CDR1 as GTSNPN and CDR2 as SVGIG (reference sequence). This CDR3 region has 15 residues. V dropped 0 bases and J dropped 8; count of bases not matched to a gene: 10. The CDR3: CAWSVAVAGTGTQYF. Here the CDR3 DNA reads TGTGCCTGGAGTGTCGCGGTAGCGGGGACGGGTACGCAGTATTTT.

This clonotype turned up a few times. The chain has TRBV10-1 and TRBJ2-2; D gene uncertain. Germline V gene lookup returns CDR1 WNHNN and CDR2 SYGVQD (reference sequence). The CDR3 spans 13 residues. The V end was cut by 8 bases, the J end by 7 bases, with 14 bases between. The CDR3 nucleotides are TGCGCCAGCGGTGCCCAGATCGGCGGGGAGCTGTTTTTT. This translates into CASGAQIGGELFF.

A few counts support this clonotype. The chain carries TRBV27 and TRBJ1-1; D ambiguous. CDR1 is MNHEY, CDR2 SMNVEV, per germline (reference sequence). Trimming pared 3 bases from V and 1 base from J, leaving 6 bases between. The CDR3 contains 13 residues. Here the CDR3 reads CASSFNSNTEAFF. The CDR3 bases are TGTGCCAGCAGTTTCAACTCGAACACTGAAGCTTTCTTT.

This clonotype was detected a few times. The chain uses TRBV14 and TRBJ1-5; no clear D. CDR1 is SGHDN, CDR2 FVKESK, per germline. V shed 2 bases and J shed 3 bases, with 5 bases lying between them. The CDR3 runs to 13 residues. CDR3 sequence (DNA): TGTGCCAGCAGCCAACTCCCCAATCAGCCCCAGCATTTT. Amino acids: CASSQLPNQPQHF.

The chain carries TRBV6-5 and TRBJ2-4; unclear D gene. This CDR3 is built from 15 residues. Trimming took off 6 bases at V and 3 bases at J, with 15 bases between the two ends. Germline V CDR1 and CDR2: MNHEY, SVGAGI. Here the CDR3 reads CASSPDRVSKNIQYF. CDR3 DNA sequence: TGTGCCAGCAGCCCGGACCGGGTTAGCAAAAACATTCAGTACTTC.

In its sample, this clonotype ranks as medium-sized. The CDR3 sequence is CASGAGGPASDTQYF. Written as DNA, the CDR3 is TGTGCCAGTGGGGCGGGCGGGCCCGCCTCAGATACGCAGTATTTT. The chain uses TRBV19 and TRBJ2-3; D may correspond to TRBD1 or TRBD2 (5 bases each). Trimming pared 8 bases from V and 4 bases from J, leaving 19 bases between. From germline, CDR1 is LNHDA and CDR2 SQIVND (reference sequence). The CDR3 contains 15 residues.

This chain uses TRBV6-5 with TRBJ1-1, with TRBD1 matching 8 bases. The CDR3 has 13 amino acids. CDR1 and CDR2 from the germline V gene are MNHEY and SVGAGI. The V and J ends lost 2 bases and 10 bases, in that order; junction bases with no gene match: 6. CDR3 bases: TGTGCCAGCAGTTACGGCAGACAGGGGCTAGCTTTCTTT. Protein sequence: CASSYGRQGLAFF.

This chain uses TRBV20-1 with TRBJ2-7; D remains ambiguous. Trimming removed 0 bases at V and 6 bases at J, with 6 bases between. The germline V gene encodes CDR1 DFQATT and CDR2 SNEGSKA (reference sequence). The CDR3 is 11 residues long. The CDR3 is CSARDVPEQYF. The CDR3, as DNA: TGCAGTGCTAGAGATGTCCCCGAGCAGTACTTC.

This clonotype was recorded at least ten times. The rearrangement uses TRBV19 and TRBJ1-2, with TRBD1 as a possible D gene (5 bases). CDR1 and CDR2 from the germline V gene are LNHDA and SQIVND (reference sequence). V lost 5 bases to trimming and J lost 7 bases, with 17 bases between them. This CDR3 region has 14 residues. This CDR3 reads CASSVLGQVFGYTF. In DNA, the CDR3 is TGTGCCAGTAGTGTCCTGGGGCAGGTTTTTGGCTACACCTTC. Full variable domain (rest looked up from reference TRBV19 and TRBJ1-2): DGGITQSPKYLFRKEGQNVTLSCEQNLNHDAMYWYRQDPGQGLRLIYYSQIVNDFQKGDIAEGYSVSREKKESFPLTVTSAQKNPTAFYLCASSVLGQVFGYTFGSGTRLTVV.

The chain is built from TRBV6-1 and TRBJ1-1; D is possibly TRBD1 (6 bases). CDR1 is MNHNS and CDR2 is SASEGT in the germline V gene. V lost 0 bases to trimming and J lost 6 bases, with 14 bases between them. This CDR3 is 15 amino acids long. The chain's CDR3 is CASSEARGAGAEAFF. The CDR3 DNA sequence: TGTGCCAGCAGTGAAGCGCGGGGGGCAGGGGCTGAAGCTTTCTTT.